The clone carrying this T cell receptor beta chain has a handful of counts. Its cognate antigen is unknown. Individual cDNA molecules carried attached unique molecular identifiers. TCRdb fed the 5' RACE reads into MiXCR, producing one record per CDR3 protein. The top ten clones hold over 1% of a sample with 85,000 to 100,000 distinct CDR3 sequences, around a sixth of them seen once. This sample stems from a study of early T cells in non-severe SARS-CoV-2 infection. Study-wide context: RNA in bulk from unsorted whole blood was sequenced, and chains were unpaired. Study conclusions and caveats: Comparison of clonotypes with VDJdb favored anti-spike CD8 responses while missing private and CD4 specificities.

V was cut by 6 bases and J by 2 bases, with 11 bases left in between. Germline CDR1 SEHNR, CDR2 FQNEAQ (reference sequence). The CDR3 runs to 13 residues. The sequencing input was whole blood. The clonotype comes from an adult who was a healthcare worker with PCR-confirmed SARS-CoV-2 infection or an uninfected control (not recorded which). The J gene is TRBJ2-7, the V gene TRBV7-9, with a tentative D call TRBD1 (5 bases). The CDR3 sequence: CASRSDSAYEQYF. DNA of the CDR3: TGTGCCAGCAGATCCGACAGCGCCTACGAGCAGTACTTC.